What follows are 23 T cell receptor beta chains derived from one specimen sequenced in a study of HIV-infected patients and healthy controls. Reverse transcription used around 480 ng RNA and constant-region primers for alpha and beta. Separate chain-specific third strand synthesis with multiplexing indices produced the alpha and beta libraries. From the 5' RACE reads, TCRdb called clonotypes with MiXCR, one entry per CDR3 protein. The data show about 17,000 distinct CDR3 sequences, with approximately 5% seen just once and about 1.9% held by the top ten. The repertoire came from unfractionated whole blood and reflected all unsorted peripheral T cells. The sample taken for sequencing was blood. The receptors were gathered from an adult in good health.

This clonotype was detected ten times or more. The chain carries TRBV27 and TRBJ2-3; 9 bases are shared with TRBD2. V lost 0 bases to trimming and J lost 4 bases; unmatched junction nucleotides: 5. Germline V gene data show CDR1 as MNHEY and CDR2 as SMNVEV (reference sequence). The CDR3 contains 16 residues. CDR3 protein: CASSLSAGGRSDTQYF. In nucleotides, the CDR3 is TGTGCCAGCAGTTTATCGGCGGGGGGGCGCTCAGATACGCAGTATTTT.

This clonotype has at least ten counts. The V and J genes are TRBV13 and TRBJ1-1; D unresolved. Germline CDR1 is PRHDT and CDR2 is FYEKMQ (reference sequence). The V end lost 2 bases, the J end lost 1 base, and 11 bases lay between the germline ends. This CDR3 spans 15 amino acids. The CDR3 bases are TGTGCCAGCAGCTTACCTAGGGAGGGGAACACTGAAGCTTTCTTT. Amino acid sequence: CASSLPREGNTEAFF.

By share of the sample, this clonotype is medium-sized. This chain connects TRBV15 to TRBJ2-1; TRBD1 aligns across 9 bases. The CDR3 is made up of 15 amino acids. The V segment lost 5 bases and the J segment 7 bases; nucleotides outside the gene matches: 9. In germline, CDR1 is LNHNV, CDR2 YYDKDF (reference sequence). The CDR3 protein is CATSPTGQGKNEQFF. In nucleotides, the CDR3 is TGTGCCACCAGCCCAACGGGACAGGGCAAGAATGAGCAGTTCTTC. The entire variable domain, with the rest obtained from reference TRBV15 and TRBJ2-1, is as follows: DAMVIQNPRYQVTQFGKPVTLSCSQTLNHNVMYWYQQKSSQAPKLLFHYYDKDFNNEADTPDNFQSRRPNTSFCFLDIRSPGLGDTAMYLCATSPTGQGKNEQFFGPGTRLTVL.

The table lists this clonotype with many counts. V gene TRBV7-2 combines with J gene TRBJ2-3; D unresolved. Germline CDR1 and CDR2: SGHTA and FQGNSA. This CDR3 has 12 residues. Trimming pared 4 bases from V and 8 bases from J, leaving 10 bases between. The CDR3 loop reads CASSSLLFTQYF. The CDR3 DNA reads TGTGCCAGCAGCTCGCTACTCTTTACGCAGTATTTT.

This clonotype was counted ten times or more. This sequence joins TRBV5-1 and TRBJ2-7; maybe TRBD2 (5 bases). The germline V and J ends were trimmed by 4 bases and 3 bases, with 14 bases remaining between them. Per the germline V gene, CDR1 is SGHRS and CDR2 is YFSETQ. This CDR3 has 14 residues. The CDR3 DNA sequence: TGCGCCAGCAGCGCTACGGCGGGCAACTACGAGCAGTACTTC. It yields the protein CASSATAGNYEQYF.

Ten or more counts support this clonotype. V is TRBV7-9 and J is TRBJ1-4; D not resolved. Germline lookup yields CDR1 SEHNR and CDR2 FQNEAQ (reference sequence). The V end lost 5 bases, the J end lost 13 bases, and 23 bases lay between the germline ends. This CDR3 is built from 15 residues. The CDR3, as DNA: TGTGCCAGCAGCCCCAAACCTAGATTGGGAAATATACTGTTTTTT. Translation: CASSPKPRLGNILFF.

This clonotype was seen repeatedly, ten times or more. The chain carries TRBV19 and TRBJ1-4, with D unresolved. There are 16 residues in the CDR3. V was cut by 5 bases and J by 6 bases, with 19 bases left in between. CDR1 and CDR2 from the germline V gene are LNHDA and SQIVND (reference sequence). The chain's CDR3 is CASSPALEGSDEKLFF. CDR3 in DNA: TGTGCCAGTAGTCCAGCCCTTGAAGGGTCGGATGAAAAACTGTTTTTT.

At least ten counts were recorded for this clonotype. This rearrangement joins TRBV12-5 to TRBJ2-2, with D hard to call. Germline CDR1 and CDR2: LGHNT and FRNRAP. Trimming took 3 bases from V and 8 from J, leaving 16 bases between them. CDR3 size: 15 residues. This CDR3 reads CASGLSRVWRGELFF. CDR3 nucleotides: TGTGCTAGTGGTTTATCAAGAGTTTGGAGAGGGGAGCTGTTTTTT.

V gene TRBV19 combines with J gene TRBJ1-6; D ambiguous. Trimming took 2 bases from V and 5 from J, leaving 13 bases between them. CDR3 length: 16 amino acids. In germline, CDR1 is LNHDA, CDR2 SQIVND (reference sequence). CDR3 loop: CASSITWETDNSPLHF. In DNA, the CDR3 is TGTGCCAGTAGTATAACGTGGGAAACGGATAATTCACCCCTCCACTTT.

This clonotype was seen more than once but under ten times. This chain connects TRBV2 to TRBJ2-3; weak D call: TRBD1 (5 bases). Looked up from germline, CDR1 is SNHLY and CDR2 is FYNNEI. The CDR3 contains 12 residues. V was trimmed by 6 bases and J by 7 bases, leaving 11 bases between them. The CDR3 loop reads CASRDRGNTQYF. The CDR3 bases are TGTGCCAGCAGGGATAGGGGAAATACGCAGTATTTT.

This clonotype was detected ten times or more. The chain links TRBV7-9 to TRBJ1-4, with D unresolved. Germline loops: CDR1 SEHNR, CDR2 FQNEAQ (reference sequence). This CDR3 has 15 residues. Trimming cost V 2 bases and J 8 bases, with 15 bases left between them. Here the CDR3 DNA reads TGTGCCAGCAGCTTACATGGAGGTGGAAACGAAAAACTGTTTTTT. Residues: CASSLHGGGNEKLFF.

This clonotype has at least ten counts. The rearrangement links TRBV12-3 or TRBV12-4 to TRBJ1-5; D is perhaps TRBD1 (5 bases). The CDR3 length is 12 residues. V was trimmed by 6 bases and J by 7 bases, leaving 10 bases between them. The CDR3 loop reads CASSPSGQPQHF. Written as DNA, the CDR3 is TGTGCCAGCAGCCCCTCAGGGCAGCCCCAGCATTTT.

In its sample, this clonotype was seen many times. V usage is TRBV6-2 or TRBV6-3 and J usage is TRBJ1-1; maybe TRBD1 (6 bases). The CDR3 has 14 amino acids. V shed 6 bases and J shed 11 bases, with 22 bases lying between them. Germline loops: CDR1 MNHEY, CDR2 SVGEGT. The chain's CDR3 is CASSPQGFWDEAFF. CDR3 sequence (DNA): TGTGCCAGCAGCCCGCAGGGGTTCTGGGACGAGGCTTTCTTT.

In its sample, this clonotype ranks as medium-sized. The rearrangement joins TRBV6-2 or TRBV6-3 to TRBJ2-1; TRBD2 matches 9 bases. Germline V gives CDR1 MNHEY, CDR2 SVGEGT. The CDR3 runs 15 residues. V trimming: 3 bases; J trimming: 0 bases; junction bases outside the gene matches: 0. CDR3 in DNA: TGTGCCAGCAGTTATAGCGGGGGCTCCTACAATGAGCAGTTCTTC. This encodes CASSYSGGSYNEQFF.

This clonotype is classed as medium-sized. The chain has TRBV12-3 or TRBV12-4 and TRBJ2-3, with no clear D. V lost 2 bases and J lost 0, with 3 bases in between. The CDR3 loop spans 13 amino acids. The chain's CDR3 is CASSLRSTDTQYF. CDR3 in DNA: TGTGCCAGCAGTTTAAGGAGCACAGATACGCAGTATTTT.

The sample holds many counts of this clonotype. This chain joins TRBV5-1 and TRBJ1-3; tentative D call: TRBD1 (6 bases). CDR3 size: 16 residues. Germline-derived CDR1 and CDR2 are SGHRS and YFSETQ. The ends were cut back, 4 bases at V and 0 bases at J, with 14 bases in the middle. CDR3 loop: CASSRPDSSSGNTIYF. The CDR3 DNA is TGCGCCAGCAGCCGACCGGACAGTTCCTCTGGAAACACCATATATTTT.

By share of the sample, this clonotype is medium-sized. The rearrangement uses TRBV12-3 or TRBV12-4 and TRBJ1-5, with D hard to call. There are 14 residues in the CDR3. Trimming stripped 6 bases from V and 3 bases from J, with 12 bases between. The CDR3 protein is CASSLGGFNQPQHF. CDR3 nucleotides: TGTGCCAGCAGCCTGGGAGGGTTCAATCAGCCCCAGCATTTT.

There are many counts of this clonotype. The genes are TRBV5-3 and TRBJ2-3, with unresolved D. TRBV5-3 is designated an ORF whose function remains uncertain. The CDR3 loop spans 18 amino acids. The V gene lost 0 bases and the J gene lost 2 bases, with 19 bases spanning the gap. CDR3 sequence (DNA): TGTGCCAGAAGCTTGGTAAATCTGCCTATTACATACACAGATACGCAGTATTTT. Protein: CARSLVNLPITYTDTQYF.

This clonotype was detected many times. V gene TRBV19 combines with J gene TRBJ1-5; D is unresolved. V lost 6 bases to trimming and J lost 4 bases, with 7 bases between them. This CDR3 has 12 residues. Germline CDR1 and CDR2: LNHDA and SQIVND (reference sequence). DNA of the CDR3: TGTGCCAGTAGCCATCGAAATCAGCCCCAGCATTTT. This sequence encodes CASSHRNQPQHF.

The CDR3 loop reads CSATPGVGTEAFF. The CDR3 nucleotides are TGCAGTGCTACACCGGGGGTGGGCACTGAAGCTTTCTTT. The chain couples TRBV20-1 to TRBJ1-1, with a possible D match to TRBD1 (5 bases). The germline gives CDR1 DFQATT, CDR2 SNEGSKA (reference sequence). Trimming left V 4 bases short and J 4 bases short, with 13 bases between. The CDR3 is 13 residues long.

This clonotype was seen ten or more times. This chain connects TRBV4-2 to TRBJ2-7; D is uncertain. The length of the CDR3 is 13 residues. Trimming took 0 bases from V and 6 from J, leaving 9 bases between them. Germline assignment: CDR1 LGHNA and CDR2 YNFKEQ. CDR3 nucleotides: TGTGCCAGCAGCCAAGATCGCGGCCTCGAGCAGTACTTC. Residues: CASSQDRGLEQYF.

The CDR3 here is CASSPGTGGYEQYF. CDR3 sequence (DNA): TGTGCCAGCAGCCCAGGGACAGGGGGGTACGAGCAGTACTTC. This rearrangement joins TRBV7-9 to TRBJ2-7; 11 nucleotides agree with TRBD1. V gave up 5 bases and J gave up 4 bases; unmatched junction bases: 4. The CDR3 totals 14 residues. Germline assignment: CDR1 SEHNR and CDR2 FQNEAQ (reference sequence). Full variable domain (remainder filled in from reference TRBV7-9 and TRBJ2-7): DTGVSQNPRHKITKRGQNVTFRCDPISEHNRLYWYRQTLGQGPEFLTYFQNEAQLEKSRLLSDRFSAERPKGSFSTLEIQRTEQGDSAMYLCASSPGTGGYEQYFGPGTRLTVT.

This clonotype came up many times. The chain links TRBV6-1 to TRBJ2-7; 12 bases agree with TRBD2. Germline lookup yields CDR1 MNHNS and CDR2 SASEGT. The CDR3 is 18 amino acids. Unmatched junction bases numbered 15, after V lost 6 bases and J lost 3 bases. The CDR3 nucleotides read TGTGCCAGCAGACTATTTTACCTAGCGGGGGGGCGGTACTACGAGCAGTACTTC. Translation: CASRLFYLAGGRYYEQYF.